This TCR beta chain comes out of a study of blood T cell repertoires in COVID-19. In the study overall: Collection of acute and convalescent COVID-19 samples took place in the United States, Italy and Spain. The analysed material was cDNA or gDNA that came from T cells, B-cell-depleted T cells, or PBMCs.

Per the study methods: Amplification with reference gene primers provided the estimates of nucleated cell counts. Data came from immunoSEQ multiplex PCR; TCRdb stores just in-frame clones and leaves some out. The DNA gave D and trimming, while V, J and clone size come from that table. Among about 240,000 clones, around four fifths were seen once, and the ten largest hold more than 6%. The CDR3 extends over 17 amino acids. Germline V lookup: CDR1 SGHAT, CDR2 FQNNGV. V shed 4 bases and J 7 bases; nucleotides not matched to a gene: 12. The receptor comes from a woman between 55 and 75 years old with active or convalescent COVID-19. Specimen: peripheral blood. The chain links TRBV11-2 to TRBJ2-1; 11 positions match TRBD2. CDR3 nucleotides: TGTGCCAGCAGCTCAAATCTACTAGCGGGGGTGGGAAATGAGCAGTTCTTC. This sequence encodes CASSSNLLAGVGNEQFF.